The table lists the clone carrying this T cell receptor (beta chain) with many counts. As yet, its antigen is unknown. A distinct unique molecular identifier was carried by each TCR cDNA molecule. TCRdb independently ran MiXCR on the 5' RACE reads; one entry per CDR3 protein. The repertoire holds tens of thousands of distinct CDR3 sequences, with more than 15% as singletons. Losses at the gene ends were 0 bases for V and 1 base for J; bases not matched to a gene: 5. The CDR3 extends over 16 amino acids. Germline CDR1 and CDR2: SGHVS and FNYEAQ. Documented time point: sample taken at primary tumor resection. Whole RNA, isolated from tumor, nontumor lung or frozen PBMC, was sequenced without prior sorting. Donation came from over 60 patients with untreated early-stage non-small cell lung cancer. These data come from a study of spatial heterogeneity in lung cancer. At the level of the study: An average of more than ten raw reads was observed per unique TCR and UMI combination.

General observations from the study: Relative to follow-up, resection was when ubiquitous expanded tumor TCRs appeared more in blood.

The chain carries TRBV7-6 and TRBJ1-1; 7 bases fit TRBD1. The TCR sequence derives from a male donor with early-stage non-small cell lung cancer. Sequences were derived from PBMCs, sampled at surgery. CDR3 bases: TGTGCCAGCAGCTTAGCACCGGGACAGACGAACACTGAAGCTTTCTTT. Amino acid sequence: CASSLAPGQTNTEAFF.